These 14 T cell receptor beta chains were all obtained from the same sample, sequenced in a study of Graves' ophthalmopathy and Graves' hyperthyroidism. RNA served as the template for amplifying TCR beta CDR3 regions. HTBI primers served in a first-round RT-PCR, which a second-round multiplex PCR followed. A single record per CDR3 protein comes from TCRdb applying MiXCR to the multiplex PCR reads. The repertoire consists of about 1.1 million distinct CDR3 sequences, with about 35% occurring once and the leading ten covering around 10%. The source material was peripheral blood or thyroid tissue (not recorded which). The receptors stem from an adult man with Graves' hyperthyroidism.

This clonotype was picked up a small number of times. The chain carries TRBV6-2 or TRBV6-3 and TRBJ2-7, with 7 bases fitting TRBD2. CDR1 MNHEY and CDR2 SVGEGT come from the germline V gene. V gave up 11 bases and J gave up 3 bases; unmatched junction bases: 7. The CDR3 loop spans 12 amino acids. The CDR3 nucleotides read TGTGCCTCCTGCGGCGGGGGCTACGAGCAGTACTTC. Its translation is CASCGGGYEQYF.

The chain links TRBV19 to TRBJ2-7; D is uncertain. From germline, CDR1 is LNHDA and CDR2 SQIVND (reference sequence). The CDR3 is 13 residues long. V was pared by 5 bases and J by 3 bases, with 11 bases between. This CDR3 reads CASSVDMDYEQYF. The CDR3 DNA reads TGTGCCAGTAGTGTCGACATGGACTACGAGCAGTACTTC. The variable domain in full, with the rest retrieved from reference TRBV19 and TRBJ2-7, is DGGITQSPKYLFRKEGQNVTLSCEQNLNHDAMYWYRQDPGQGLRLIYYSQIVNDFQKGDIAEGYSVSREKKESFPLTVTSAQKNPTAFYLCASSVDMDYEQYFGPGTRLTVT.

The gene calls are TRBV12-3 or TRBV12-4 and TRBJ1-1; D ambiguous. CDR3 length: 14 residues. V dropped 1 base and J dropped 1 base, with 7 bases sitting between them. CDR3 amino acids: CASSLGVENTEAFF. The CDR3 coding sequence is TGTGCCAGCAGTTTAGGTGTAGAGAACACTGAAGCTTTCTTT.

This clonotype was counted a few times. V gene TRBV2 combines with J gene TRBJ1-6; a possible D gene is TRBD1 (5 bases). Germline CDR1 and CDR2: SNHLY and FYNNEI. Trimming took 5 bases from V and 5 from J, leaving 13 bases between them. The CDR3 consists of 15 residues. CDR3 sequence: CASSLAEGHNSPLHF. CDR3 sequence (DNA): TGTGCCAGCAGTTTAGCAGAGGGGCATAATTCACCCCTCCACTTT.

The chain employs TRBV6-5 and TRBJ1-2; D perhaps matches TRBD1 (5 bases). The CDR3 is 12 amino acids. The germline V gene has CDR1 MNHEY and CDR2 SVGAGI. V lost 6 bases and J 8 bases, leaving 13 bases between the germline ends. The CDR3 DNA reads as TGTGCCAGCAGACCGGGACTTGGGGGCTACACCTTC. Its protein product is CASRPGLGGYTF.

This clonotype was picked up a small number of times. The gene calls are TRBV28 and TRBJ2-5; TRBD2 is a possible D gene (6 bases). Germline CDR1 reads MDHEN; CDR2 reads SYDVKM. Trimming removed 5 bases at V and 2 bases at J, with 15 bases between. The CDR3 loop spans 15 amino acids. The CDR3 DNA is TGTGCCAGCAGTCGTTCCGGGCGGGGTCAAGAGACCCAGTACTTC. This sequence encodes CASSRSGRGQETQYF.

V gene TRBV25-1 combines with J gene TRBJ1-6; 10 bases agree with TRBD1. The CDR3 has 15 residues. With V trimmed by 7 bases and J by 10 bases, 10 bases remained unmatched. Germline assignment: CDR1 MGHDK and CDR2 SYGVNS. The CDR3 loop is CASTNRDRGESPLHF. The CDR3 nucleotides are TGTGCCAGCACAAACCGGGACAGGGGTGAATCACCCCTCCACTTT.

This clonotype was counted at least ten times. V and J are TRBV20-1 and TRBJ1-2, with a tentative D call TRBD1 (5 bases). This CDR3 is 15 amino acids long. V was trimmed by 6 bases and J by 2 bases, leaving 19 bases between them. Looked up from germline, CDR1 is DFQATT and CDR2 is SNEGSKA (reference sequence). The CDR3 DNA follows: TGCAGTGCAAACCTACCCGGGACGGTGAACTATGGCTACACCTTC. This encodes CSANLPGTVNYGYTF.

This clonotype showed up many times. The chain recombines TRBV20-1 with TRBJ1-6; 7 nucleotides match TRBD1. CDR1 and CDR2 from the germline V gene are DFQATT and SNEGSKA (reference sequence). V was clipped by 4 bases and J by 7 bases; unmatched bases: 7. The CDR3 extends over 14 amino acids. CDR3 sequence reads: CSAITPTGNSPLHF. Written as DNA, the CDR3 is TGCAGTGCTATCACCCCGACAGGGAATTCACCCCTCCACTTT.

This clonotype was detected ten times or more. CDR3 coding DNA: TGTGCCAGCAGTCACGGTCCCCTCTACGAGCAGTACTTC. Its translation: CASSHGPLYEQYF. This chain links TRBV13 with TRBJ2-7; D not certain. Germline V gene data show CDR1 as PRHDT and CDR2 as FYEKMQ (reference sequence). The CDR3 is 13 residues long. The V end lost 6 bases, the J end lost 3 bases, and 12 bases lay between the germline ends. Variable domain in full (rest from reference TRBV13 and TRBJ2-7): AAGVIQSPRHLIKEKRETATLKCYPIPRHDTVYWYQQGPGQDPQFLISFYEKMQSDKGSIPDRFSAQQFSDYHSELNMSSLELGDSALYFCASSHGPLYEQYFGPGTRLTVT.

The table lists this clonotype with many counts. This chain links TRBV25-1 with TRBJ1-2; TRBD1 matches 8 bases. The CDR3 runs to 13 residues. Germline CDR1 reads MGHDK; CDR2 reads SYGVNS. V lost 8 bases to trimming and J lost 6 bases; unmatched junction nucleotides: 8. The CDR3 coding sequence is TGTGCCAGCTTTACCCAGGGGGCTCATGGCTACACCTTC. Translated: CASFTQGAHGYTF.

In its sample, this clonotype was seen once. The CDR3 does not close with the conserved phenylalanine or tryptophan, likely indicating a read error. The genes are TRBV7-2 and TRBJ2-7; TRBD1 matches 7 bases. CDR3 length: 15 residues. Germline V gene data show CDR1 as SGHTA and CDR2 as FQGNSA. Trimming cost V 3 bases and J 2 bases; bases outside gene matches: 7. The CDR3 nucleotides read TGTGCCAGCAGCTTTCAGACAGGGTCAACCTACGAGCAGTACCTC. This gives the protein CASSFQTGSTYEQYL.

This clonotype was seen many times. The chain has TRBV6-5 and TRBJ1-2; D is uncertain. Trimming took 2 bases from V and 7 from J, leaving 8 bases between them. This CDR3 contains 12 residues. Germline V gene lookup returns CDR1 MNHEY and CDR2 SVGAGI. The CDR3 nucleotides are TGTGCCAGCAGTTACGATCACTCTGGCTACACCTTC. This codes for CASSYDHSGYTF.

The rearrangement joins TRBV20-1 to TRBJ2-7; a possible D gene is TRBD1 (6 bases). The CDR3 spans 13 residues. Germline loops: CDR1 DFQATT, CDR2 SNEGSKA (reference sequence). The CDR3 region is CSVEGGTGIEQYF. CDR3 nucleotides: TGCAGCGTTGAAGGGGGAACAGGGATCGAGCAGTACTTC.